Presented here are 25 T cell receptor beta chains from one specimen sequenced in a study of blood T cell repertoires in COVID-19. Using immunoSEQ multiplex PCR, the repertoire was profiled, and TCRdb retains in-frame clones only, with some absent. The sample lists approximately 230,000 clones; 70% to 85% were seen once. Sequences were obtained from PBMCs or T cells enriched from blood (not recorded which). The origin of the receptors is a man aged 35-49 years who had recovered from COVID-19.

The chain is built from TRBV2 and TRBJ1-6; 9 positions match TRBD1. Germline trimming cut 11 bases from V and 7 bases from J; bases unmatched to any gene: 6. Germline values: CDR1 SNHLY, CDR2 FYNNEI. CDR3 length equals 13 residues. The CDR3 region has the DNA TGTGCCGGTCTTACAGGGGGCAATTCACCCCTCCACTTT. It encodes CAGLTGGNSPLHF.

The V call is TRBV6-4, the J call TRBJ2-2; D may be TRBD1 (5 bases). Trimming removed 3 bases at V and 4 bases at J, with 6 bases between. Germline-derived CDR1 and CDR2 are MRHNA and SNTAGT. The CDR3 extends over 13 amino acids. CDR3 residues: CASSDQGTGELFF. The CDR3 coding sequence is TGTGCCAGCAGTGATCAGGGCACCGGGGAGCTGTTTTTT.

V gene TRBV18 combines with J gene TRBJ2-5; TRBD1 might be the D (6 bases). Germline V gene sequence: CDR1 KGHSH, CDR2 LQKENI. Between the trimmed V and J ends, which lost 3 bases and 2 bases, there was a span of 13 bases. CDR3 length: 15 residues. CDR3 protein: CASSPPGQLQETQYF. DNA for the CDR3: TGTGCCAGCTCACCTCCGGGACAACTACAAGAGACCCAGTACTTC. Variable domain in full (rest from reference TRBV18 and TRBJ2-5): NAGVMQNPRHLVRRRGQEARLRCSPMKGHSHVYWYRQLPEEGLKFMVYLQKENIIDESGMPKERFSAEFPKEGPSILRIQQVVRGDSAAYFCASSPPGQLQETQYFGPGTRLLVL.

DNA for the CDR3: TGTGCCAGCAGCCAACGCCTTAAGGGGCCGCCCCAGCATTTT. It encodes CASSQRLKGPPQHF. The chain has TRBV3-1 (or the pseudogene TRBV3-2) and TRBJ1-5, with D tentatively TRBD1 (5 bases). CDR1 and CDR2 from the germline V gene are LGHDT and YNNKEL (reference sequence). The germline V and J ends were trimmed by 2 bases and 9 bases, with 14 bases remaining between them. The CDR3 extends over 14 amino acids.

This clone was seen a handful of times. J is TRBJ2-7 and V is TRBV5-6; D might be TRBD2 (6 bases). Germline loops: CDR1 SGHDT, CDR2 YYEEEE. Trimming pared 1 base from V and 5 bases from J, leaving 16 bases between. CDR3 length equals 15 residues. CDR3 in DNA: TGTGCCAGCAGCTTGCCGGGAGAAAGGGCTCACGAGCAGTACTTC. Residues: CASSLPGERAHEQYF. The whole variable domain, filled in from reference TRBV5-6 and TRBJ2-7, reads DAGVTQSPTHLIKTRGQQVTLRCSPKSGHDTVSWYQQALGQGPQFIFQYYEEEERQRGNFPDRFSGHQFPNYSSELNVNALLLGDSALYLCASSLPGERAHEQYFGPGTRLTVT.

This clone was seen many times. The sample carries other DNA sequences with the same CDR3. V gene TRBV28 combines with J gene TRBJ2-6, with D unclear. V gave up 6 bases and J gave up 0 bases, with 6 bases separating them. The CDR3 contains 14 residues. Germline values: CDR1 MDHEN, CDR2 SYDVKM. The CDR3 DNA sequence: TGTGCCAGCAGCGAGCCCTCTGGGGCCAACGTCCTGACTTTC. The encoded protein is CASSEPSGANVLTF.

The rearrangement uses TRBV27 and TRBJ2-3; TRBD1 is a possible D gene (6 bases). The V end lost 6 bases, the J end lost 2 bases, and 9 bases lay between the germline ends. This CDR3 has 13 amino acids. CDR1 and CDR2 (germline): MNHEY, SMNVEV (reference sequence). The chain's CDR3 is CASRGQNTDTQYF. The CDR3 coding sequence is TGTGCCAGCAGAGGACAGAACACAGATACGCAGTATTTT.

This rearrangement joins TRBV28 to TRBJ2-1; 7 nucleotides line up with TRBD2. Germline CDR1 and CDR2: MDHEN and SYDVKM. After removal of 6 bases from V and 1 base from J, the junction contained 3 bases not matched to a gene. This CDR3 is built from 14 residues. CDR3 residues: CASRGGRSYNEQFF. For the CDR3, the DNA is TGTGCCAGCAGGGGCGGGAGATCCTACAATGAGCAGTTCTTC.

The chain carries TRBV7-2 and TRBJ2-7, with 8 bases lining up with TRBD1. With V trimmed by 5 bases and J by 6 bases, 12 bases remained unmatched. This CDR3 has 15 residues. Germline loops: CDR1 SGHTA, CDR2 FQGNSA. The CDR3 nucleotides read TGTGCCAGCAGCGTCTGGCAGGGGGCTGGACTCGAGCAGTACTTC. Translated, it gives CASSVWQGAGLEQYF. Drawing the rest from reference TRBV7-2 and TRBJ2-7, the complete variable domain is GAGVSQSPSNKVTEKGKDVELRCDPISGHTALYWYRQSLGQGLEFLIYFQGNSAPDKSGLPSDRFSAERTGGSVSTLTIQRTQQEDSAVYLCASSVWQGAGLEQYFGPGTRLTVT.

The rearrangement links TRBV28 to TRBJ1-1; 10 positions agree with TRBD1. Trimming cost V 5 bases and J 10 bases; bases outside gene matches: 13. Germline V gives CDR1 MDHEN, CDR2 SYDVKM. The CDR3 is 15 residues long. CDR3 sequence reads: CASSKPGQGRPGAFF. Written as DNA, the CDR3 is TGTGCCAGCAGTAAGCCGGGACAGGGGCGCCCGGGAGCTTTCTTT.

This clone was counted between two and nine times. The rearrangement links TRBV3-1 (or the pseudogene TRBV3-2) to TRBJ1-2, with D perhaps matching TRBD1 (5 bases). The germline gives CDR1 LGHDT, CDR2 YNNKEL (reference sequence). The CDR3 has 17 residues. V gave up 1 base and J gave up 5 bases, with 20 bases separating them. The CDR3 coding sequence is TGTGCCAGCAGCCAAGTCGGGGGGGGTGCAGGGCCGTATGGCTACACCTTC. Amino acid sequence: CASSQVGGGAGPYGYTF.

This chain joins TRBV18 and TRBJ1-2; D unclear. Germline V gene sequence: CDR1 KGHSH, CDR2 LQKENI. The CDR3 has 12 residues. The V end lost 3 bases, the J end lost 8 bases, and 10 bases lay between the germline ends. The CDR3 is CASSPEVKGYTF. The DNA for the CDR3 is TGTGCCAGCTCACCTGAGGTGAAAGGCTACACCTTC.

The chain joins TRBV18 to TRBJ2-5; possible D gene TRBD2, 6 bases. The V and J ends lost 3 bases and 4 bases respectively, with 18 bases between them. Germline CDR1 reads KGHSH; CDR2 reads LQKENI. The CDR3 is 16 residues long. CDR3 DNA sequence: TGTGCCAGCTCACCCTTCTTACGGGAGATAGGAGAGACCCAGTACTTC. Protein product: CASSPFLREIGETQYF.

This rearrangement joins TRBV10-3 to TRBJ2-1, with TRBD2 matching over 8 bases. The germline V gene encodes CDR1 ENHRY and CDR2 SYGVKD. The CDR3 is 19 amino acids. V gave up 3 bases and J gave up 9 bases; unmatched junction bases: 22. The CDR3 loop is CAISDPVNRAGTSIGEQFF. In DNA, the CDR3 is TGTGCCATCAGTGACCCGGTTAACCGGGCCGGGACTAGTATAGGTGAGCAGTTCTTC.

The chain carries TRBV19 and TRBJ2-2; perhaps TRBD2 as D (5 bases). Germline V gives CDR1 LNHDA, CDR2 SQIVND (reference sequence). CDR3 size: 16 residues. Trimming removed 4 bases at V and 10 bases at J, with 22 bases between. The CDR3 reads CASSNPSGVGLKELFF. CDR3 sequence (DNA): TGTGCCAGTAGTAACCCCTCCGGGGTAGGGCTAAAGGAGCTGTTTTTT.

This chain connects TRBV27 to TRBJ2-1; D may be TRBD2 (6 bases). Trimming left V 4 bases short and J 3 bases short, with 16 bases between. Germline V gene data show CDR1 as MNHEY and CDR2 as SMNVEV (reference sequence). The CDR3 has 16 residues. This CDR3 reads CASSSITSTIYNEQFF. Here the CDR3 DNA reads TGTGCCAGCAGTTCAATAACTAGCACTATCTACAATGAGCAGTTCTTC.

The chain links TRBV5-1 to TRBJ1-1; a weak D match, TRBD1 (5 bases). Looked up from germline, CDR1 is SGHRS and CDR2 is YFSETQ. The CDR3 is 16 amino acids. V lost 3 bases and J 6 bases, leaving 21 bases between the germline ends. CDR3 bases: TGCGCCAGCAGCTCGTCCCAGACCTCGGGGGTGGCTGAAGCTTTCTTT. This codes for CASSSSQTSGVAEAFF.

The V gene is TRBV24-1, the J gene TRBJ2-3; a weak D match, TRBD1 (7 bases). The V end lost 5 bases, the J end lost 5 bases, and 10 bases lay between the germline ends. Looked up from germline, CDR1 is KGHDR and CDR2 is SFDVKD. The CDR3 totals 13 residues. This chain's CDR3 is CATSGQGGDTQYF. The CDR3 DNA reads TGTGCCACCAGTGGGCAGGGGGGAGATACGCAGTATTTT.

The count of this clone is one. V usage is TRBV28 and J usage is TRBJ2-7, with D maybe TRBD1 (6 bases). This CDR3 spans 14 amino acids. Germline CDR1 reads MDHEN; CDR2 reads SYDVKM. V lost 5 bases, J lost 4 bases, and 15 bases lay in between. DNA for the CDR3: TGTGCCAGCAGTGCCGGACAGTCCGTTTACGAGCAGTACTTC. This encodes CASSAGQSVYEQYF.

The chain carries TRBV10-3 and TRBJ2-1, with 8 bases matching TRBD2. The CDR3 contains 19 residues. V was clipped by 4 bases and J by 4 bases; unmatched bases: 18. Germline V lookup: CDR1 ENHRY, CDR2 SYGVKD. The CDR3 sequence: CAISVSETESGSNYNEQFF. CDR3 coding DNA: TGTGCCATCAGTGTAAGCGAAACGGAGAGCGGGAGTAATTACAATGAGCAGTTCTTC.

The rearrangement links TRBV6-4 to TRBJ1-1, with 7 nucleotides matching TRBD1. This CDR3 comprises 12 residues. Germline V gives CDR1 MRHNA, CDR2 SNTAGT. J was trimmed by 4 bases and V by 7 bases; bases with no gene match: 3. This chain's CDR3 is CASIGGFTEAFF. The CDR3 DNA follows: TGTGCCAGCATAGGGGGCTTCACTGAAGCTTTCTTT.

The rearrangement joins TRBV10-2 to TRBJ1-3, with no clear D. This CDR3 has 14 amino acids. Per the germline V gene, CDR1 is WSHSY and CDR2 is SAAADI. The V end lost 7 bases, the J end lost 0 bases, and 10 bases lay between the germline ends. CDR3 residues: CASNSASSGNTIYF. The CDR3 bases are TGCGCCAGCAATAGCGCCAGCTCTGGAAACACCATATATTTT.

The rearrangement joins TRBV7-9 to TRBJ1-4; D might be TRBD1 (5 bases). The length of the CDR3 is 18 residues. Trimming cost V 1 base and J 0 bases, with 15 bases left between them. Looked up from germline, CDR1 is SEHNR and CDR2 is FQNEAQ (reference sequence). For the CDR3, the DNA is TGTGCCAGCAGCTTAGTGGGGCAGCTTTATGCAACTAATGAAAAACTGTTTTTT. Its protein product is CASSLVGQLYATNEKLFF.

Only one count was recorded for this clone. V usage is TRBV9 and J usage is TRBJ1-2, with 8 bases identical to TRBD1. Trimming at V came to 4 bases and at J to 0 bases, leaving 11 bases not matched to a gene. Germline lookup yields CDR1 SGDLS and CDR2 YYNGEE. The CDR3 spans 17 residues. CDR3 region: CASSSRTGINSNYGYTF. The CDR3 DNA is TGTGCCAGCAGCTCCCGGACAGGGATAAACTCTAACTATGGCTACACCTTC.

J is TRBJ1-2 and V is TRBV5-1, with 7 nucleotides matching TRBD1. The germline V gene has CDR1 SGHRS and CDR2 YFSETQ. Unmatched junction bases numbered 4, after V lost 0 bases and J lost 2 bases. CDR3 length: 15 amino acids. The CDR3 DNA reads TGCGCCAGCAGCTTGGGCGCAGGGGGGAACTATGGCTACACCTTC. As protein: CASSLGAGGNYGYTF. Filled out from reference TRBV5-1 and TRBJ1-2, the complete variable domain reads KAGVTQTPRYLIKTRGQQVTLSCSPISGHRSVSWYQQTPGQGLQFLFEYFSETQRNKGNFPGRFSGRQFSNSRSEMNVSTLELGDSALYLCASSLGAGGNYGYTFGSGTRLTVV.